This entry lists 28 T cell receptor beta chains sequenced from one sample in a study of blood T cell repertoires in COVID-19. The assay was immunoSEQ multiplex PCR, and TCRdb's table has in-frame clones only and misses some. This table has about 250,000 clones, roughly 88% appearing once. The sequenced sample consisted of peripheral blood. These TCRs come from a man aged 35 to 55 with acute or convalescent COVID-19.

This chain connects TRBV11-3 to TRBJ2-2; 9 positions agree with TRBD1. The V segment lost 5 bases and the J segment 7 bases; nucleotides outside the gene matches: 5. CDR3 size: 14 residues. The germline gives CDR1 SGHNT, CDR2 YENEEA. CDR3: CASSPRTGDGELFF. As DNA, the CDR3 is TGTGCCAGCAGCCCTCGGACAGGGGACGGGGAGCTGTTTTTT.

This clone was observed a single time. The chain recombines TRBV19 with TRBJ1-1; D call uncertain. This CDR3 is 13 amino acids long. Trimming pared 8 bases from V and 2 bases from J, leaving 12 bases between. Germline V CDR1 and CDR2: LNHDA, SQIVND (reference sequence). In nucleotides, the CDR3 is TGTGCCAGTTCGCCCCGGGGAAACACTGAAGCTTTCTTT. It encodes CASSPRGNTEAFF.

The V and J genes are TRBV19 and TRBJ1-1; tentatively, D is TRBD1 (6 bases). Germline loops: CDR1 LNHDA, CDR2 SQIVND (reference sequence). Trimming cost V 10 bases and J 4 bases, with 16 bases left between them. CDR3 size: 13 residues. CDR3 in amino acids: CAIDAGTSTEAFF. Here the CDR3 DNA reads TGTGCCATAGACGCCGGGACAAGCACTGAAGCTTTCTTT.

The chain employs TRBV7-9 and TRBJ2-2; 9 bases are a match to TRBD1. The ends lost 5 bases at V and 2 bases at J; junction bases unmatched: 12. The CDR3 sequence is 18 residues long. The germline V gene has CDR1 SEHNR and CDR2 FQNEAQ (reference sequence). DNA of the CDR3: TGTGCCAGCAGCAACAGGGGACAGGGTTTTCTTAACACCGGGGAGCTGTTTTTT. As protein: CASSNRGQGFLNTGELFF.

The genes are TRBV27 and TRBJ2-3; 7 positions agree with TRBD2. The junction had 11 bases not matched to a gene; V was cut back by 8 bases and J by 3 bases. This CDR3 has 15 amino acids. Germline V gene sequence: CDR1 MNHEY, CDR2 SMNVEV (reference sequence). CDR3 sequence reads: CASSYQAGVTDTQYF. The DNA for the CDR3 is TGTGCCAGCTCCTACCAGGCGGGAGTAACAGATACGCAGTATTTT.

The V call is TRBV2, the J call TRBJ2-7; 7 bases match TRBD1. V was pared by 3 bases and J by 6 bases, with 11 bases of the junction left unmatched. Germline V lookup: CDR1 SNHLY, CDR2 FYNNEI. The CDR3 is 15 residues long. CDR3: CASSDYGQVILEQYF. The CDR3 nucleotides are TGTGCCAGCAGTGATTACGGACAGGTGATCCTCGAGCAGTACTTC.

This clone was counted many times. The chain joins TRBV9 to TRBJ2-1; 7 bases map to TRBD2. CDR1 is SGDLS and CDR2 is YYNGEE in the germline V gene. The CDR3 runs 16 residues. With 0 bases clipped from V and 5 bases from J, the junction kept 8 bases outside the gene matches. The CDR3 loop reads CASSVASRDYDNEQFF. Written as DNA, the CDR3 is TGTGCCAGCAGCGTAGCTAGCCGGGACTATGACAATGAGCAGTTCTTC.

This chain links TRBV11-3 with TRBJ2-3, with D tentatively TRBD2 (5 bases). Germline V lookup: CDR1 SGHNT, CDR2 YENEEA. The CDR3 is made up of 15 amino acids. Deletions cut 1 base from V and 0 bases from J, with 8 bases between. The CDR3 sequence is CASSLGTESTDTQYF. In nucleotides, the CDR3 is TGTGCCAGCAGCTTAGGGACTGAGAGCACAGATACGCAGTATTTT.

This chain joins TRBV6-6 and TRBJ1-5, with 10 bases fitting TRBD1. The germline gives CDR1 MNHNY, CDR2 SVGAGI (reference sequence). CDR3 length: 15 residues. The J segment lost 3 bases and the V segment lost 4 bases, leaving 3 bases of the junction unmatched. In DNA, the CDR3 is TGTGCCAGCAGTTTGGGACAGGGGACCAATCAGCCCCAGCATTTT. Amino acids: CASSLGQGTNQPQHF.

This chain links TRBV6-2 or TRBV6-3 with TRBJ2-2; TRBD2 matches 14 bases. CDR1 and CDR2 (germline): MNHEY, SVGEGT. CDR3 length equals 18 residues. Trimming cost V 5 bases and J 7 bases; bases outside gene matches: 12. CDR3 nucleotide sequence: TGTGCCAGCAGTCTAACCGGGACTAGCGGGAGAAAGAGCGGGGAGCTGTTTTTT. Protein sequence: CASSLTGTSGRKSGELFF.

This sequence joins TRBV19 and TRBJ2-3, with 9 bases lining up with TRBD2. V lost 2 bases and J lost 4; bases outside the gene matches: 4. Germline assignment: CDR1 LNHDA and CDR2 SQIVND (reference sequence). This CDR3 comprises 15 residues. CDR3 in DNA: TGTGCCAGTAGTATAAGGCGGGAGGGATCAGATACGCAGTATTTT. Translation gives CASSIRREGSDTQYF.

This clone was observed a handful of times. The gene calls are TRBV2 and TRBJ1-5, with 9 bases identical to TRBD1. With V trimmed by 6 bases and J by 2 bases, 8 bases remained unmatched. Germline-derived CDR1 and CDR2 are SNHLY and FYNNEI. The CDR3 extends over 16 amino acids. The CDR3 sequence is CASRATGGDGNQPQHF. As DNA, the CDR3 is TGTGCCAGCAGGGCTACAGGGGGCGATGGCAATCAGCCCCAGCATTTT.

This rearrangement joins TRBV5-1 to TRBJ1-2; D not resolved. Deletions cut 0 bases from V and 0 bases from J, with 9 bases between. This CDR3 has 15 amino acids. Germline CDR1 is SGHRS and CDR2 is YFSETQ. In DNA form, the CDR3 reads TGCGCCAGCAGCTTGGACCCAGGCTCTAACTATGGCTACACCTTC. Its translation is CASSLDPGSNYGYTF.

The chain is built from TRBV5-6 and TRBJ2-5, with 7 bases identical to TRBD2. The CDR3 extends over 16 amino acids. V trimming: 4 bases; J trimming: 4 bases; junction bases outside the gene matches: 13. Germline V gene sequence: CDR1 SGHDT, CDR2 YYEEEE. The CDR3 spells CASSLAGGSVLETQYF. In DNA form, the CDR3 reads TGTGCCAGCAGCCTTGCCGGCGGGAGTGTTCTAGAGACCCAGTACTTC.

This chain joins TRBV7-2 and TRBJ2-5, with TRBD2 matching 8 bases. V shed 5 bases and J 5 bases; nucleotides not matched to a gene: 10. The CDR3 consists of 15 residues. Germline CDR1 is SGHTA and CDR2 is FQGNSA. In DNA, the CDR3 is TGTGCCAGCAGCAACGTCCTAGCGGGTTGGGAGACCCAGTACTTC. It encodes CASSNVLAGWETQYF.

This chain uses TRBV19 with TRBJ1-4; TRBD1 matches at 7 bases. V was clipped by 3 bases and J by 5 bases; unmatched bases: 18. The CDR3 consists of 19 residues. Per the germline V gene, CDR1 is LNHDA and CDR2 is SQIVND (reference sequence). The CDR3 here is CASSISPRSAGTENEKLFF. CDR3 DNA: TGTGCCAGTAGTATCTCCCCCCGATCCGCCGGGACAGAAAATGAAAAACTGTTTTTT.

The CDR3 region has the DNA TGTGCCTGGAGTAGGGCTAGCGGGAGGGCAAGGGATGAGCAGTTCTTC. The encoded protein is CAWSRASGRARDEQFF. This chain links TRBV30 with TRBJ2-1, with TRBD2 matching over 12 bases. CDR3 length: 16 residues. CDR1 is GTSNPN, CDR2 SVGIG, per germline (reference sequence). The junction had 10 bases not matched to a gene; V was cut back by 2 bases and J by 8 bases.

This chain joins TRBV9 and TRBJ2-2, with D possibly matching TRBD1 (6 bases). This CDR3 region has 14 residues. The ends were cut back, 3 bases at V and 7 bases at J, with 13 bases in the middle. The germline V gene encodes CDR1 SGDLS and CDR2 YYNGEE. In DNA form, the CDR3 reads TGTGCCAGCAGCGCCACAGGGACAAACGGGGAGCTGTTTTTT. Protein sequence: CASSATGTNGELFF.

A note on this clone: One end of the junction fails to match germline, which may point to a read error. The chain employs TRBV30 and TRBJ1-2, with 10 bases aligning to TRBD1. This CDR3 is 11 amino acids long. Germline assignment: CDR1 GTSNPN and CDR2 SVGIG (reference sequence). This CDR3 reads CAWSVGDRGNF. The CDR3 DNA reads as TGTGCCTGGAGTGTAGGGGACAGGGGAAACTTC. Variable domain in full (rest from reference TRBV30 and TRBJ1-2): SQTIHQWPATLVQPVGSPLSLECTVEGTSNPNLYWYRQAAGRGLQLLFYSVGIGQISSEVPQNLSASRPQDRQFILSSKKLLLSDSGFYLCAWSVGDRGNFGSGTRLTVV.

V is TRBV10-3 and J is TRBJ1-4; D unresolved. CDR1 is ENHRY and CDR2 is SYGVKD in the germline V gene. V lost 5 bases and J 6 bases, leaving 10 bases between the germline ends. The CDR3 contains 13 residues. DNA for the CDR3: TGTGCCATCAGTATCCGGGATGATGAAAAACTGTTTTTT. Protein product: CAISIRDDEKLFF.

This chain links TRBV6-5 with TRBJ1-5; tentative D call: TRBD1 (6 bases). Germline lookup yields CDR1 MNHEY and CDR2 SVGAGI. Deletions cut 5 bases from V and 6 bases from J, with 17 bases between. This CDR3 has 15 amino acids. In nucleotides, the CDR3 is TGTGCCAGCAGTACCGGACAGCGAGGGGGTCAGCCCCAGCATTTT. It yields the protein CASSTGQRGGQPQHF.

The chain carries TRBV4-2 and TRBJ1-2, with TRBD1 as a possible D gene (6 bases). The CDR3 runs to 16 residues. Trimming left V 0 bases short and J 4 bases short, with 15 bases between. Germline CDR1 and CDR2: LGHNA and YNFKEQ. The CDR3 nucleotides read TGTGCCAGCAGCCAAGATGTGGCGGCAGGGGTCTATGGCTACACCTTC. It translates to CASSQDVAAGVYGYTF.

The chain joins TRBV18 to TRBJ2-1; D is possibly TRBD1 (6 bases). Trimming pared 4 bases from V and 4 bases from J, leaving 11 bases between. CDR3 length: 14 amino acids. CDR1 and CDR2 from the germline V gene are KGHSH and LQKENI. CDR3 residues: CASSQRTVYNEQFF. The CDR3 nucleotides read TGTGCCAGCTCACAACGGACAGTTTACAATGAGCAGTTCTTC.

This chain links TRBV3-1 (or the pseudogene TRBV3-2) with TRBJ2-2, with D possibly matching TRBD2 (5 bases). Germline V gene sequence: CDR1 LGHDT, CDR2 YNNKEL (reference sequence). V dropped 8 bases and J dropped 4 bases, with 11 bases sitting between them. This CDR3 spans 13 amino acids. CDR3 residues: CASENRGTGELFF. CDR3 coding DNA: TGTGCCAGCGAGAATCGGGGCACCGGGGAGCTGTTTTTT.

V and J are TRBV12-5 and TRBJ2-1, with D maybe TRBD2 (6 bases). V was trimmed by 5 bases and J by 6 bases, leaving 14 bases between them. Looked up from germline, CDR1 is LGHNT and CDR2 is FRNRAP. The CDR3 totals 14 residues. The CDR3 here is CASGRDSTSNEQFF. The CDR3 DNA sequence: TGTGCTAGTGGTCGGGACTCCACTTCCAATGAGCAGTTCTTC. Full variable domain (missing parts from reference TRBV12-5 and TRBJ2-1): DARVTQTPRHKVTEMGQEVTMRCQPILGHNTVFWYRQTMMQGLELLAYFRNRAPLDDSGMPKDRFSAEMPDATLATLKIQPSEPRDSAVYFCASGRDSTSNEQFFGPGTRLTVL.

The genes are TRBV29-1 and TRBJ2-7, with no clear D. The germline CDR1 and CDR2 sequences are SQVTM and ANQGSEA. Trimming cost V 0 bases and J 3 bases, with 9 bases left between them. This CDR3 region has 13 residues. The CDR3 region has the DNA TGCAGCGTTGAAGATCGGTTGAGCTACGAGCAGTACTTC. Its protein is CSVEDRLSYEQYF.

The rearrangement uses TRBV9 and TRBJ2-5; 11 bases line up with TRBD2. The CDR3 is 16 amino acids. J lost 1 base, V lost 0 bases, and 2 bases had no gene match. Germline V gene data show CDR1 as SGDLS and CDR2 as YYNGEE. The CDR3 DNA reads as TGTGCCAGCAGCGTAGGCGGACTAGCGGGCCAAGAGACCCAGTACTTC. This gives the protein CASSVGGLAGQETQYF.

V and J are TRBV7-8 and TRBJ2-5; the match to TRBD1 covers 8 bases. Trimming at V came to 1 base and at J to 3 bases, leaving 4 bases not matched to a gene. The CDR3 runs to 15 residues. The germline V gene encodes CDR1 SGHVS and CDR2 FQNEAQ. The CDR3 here is CASSLGAGGKETQYF. Here the CDR3 DNA reads TGTGCCAGCAGCTTAGGGGCAGGGGGCAAAGAGACCCAGTACTTC.